The 22 T cell receptor beta chains reported below all come from one sample, sequenced in a study of regulatory and conventional T cells in RAG deficiency. The data were produced by immunoSEQ multiplex PCR, yet TCRdb's version contains in-frame clones alone and is incomplete. The sample lists under 35,000 clones; just under 90% were seen once. The sample also formed part of further work on regulatory T cells. That paper notes: Primers: 52 TRBV forward and 13 TRBJ reverse.

The sequenced sample was CD8+ T cells sorted from blood. Receptors were obtained from a human donor in good health.

The rearrangement links TRBV2 to TRBJ1-1; no firm D call. CDR3 length: 13 residues. With 1 base removed from V and 0 bases from J, the gap between germline ends came to 3 bases. CDR1 and CDR2 from the germline V gene are SNHLY and FYNNEI. The CDR3 DNA follows: TGTGCCAGCAGTGAAGTGTTGAACACTGAAGCTTTCTTT. This codes for CASSEVLNTEAFF.

The chain combines TRBV27 with TRBJ2-5; TRBD2 aligns across 8 bases. CDR3 length equals 15 residues. Germline V gives CDR1 MNHEY, CDR2 SMNVEV (reference sequence). V shed 4 bases, J shed 2 bases, and the junction held 6 bases outside the gene matches. CDR3 sequence (DNA): TGTGCCAGCAGTTATGCGGGAGGTTCGCAAGAGACCCAGTACTTC. This encodes CASSYAGGSQETQYF.

The chain couples TRBV27 to TRBJ1-1; possibly TRBD1 for D (6 bases). This CDR3 has 13 residues. CDR1 is MNHEY, CDR2 SMNVEV, per germline (reference sequence). Trimming took 2 bases from V and 5 from J, leaving 9 bases between them. CDR3 bases: TGTGCCAGCAGTTTAGGCAGGGGTACTGAAGCTTTCTTT. It yields the protein CASSLGRGTEAFF.

The V call is TRBV19, the J call TRBJ1-1; 8 nucleotides align to TRBD1. This CDR3 contains 12 residues. CDR1 LNHDA and CDR2 SQIVND come from the germline V gene (reference sequence). V trimming: 5 bases; J trimming: 10 bases; junction bases outside the gene matches: 6. The CDR3 region is CASSRQGAPAFF. DNA for the CDR3: TGTGCCAGTAGTCGGCAGGGGGCTCCAGCTTTCTTT.

The gene calls are TRBV11-2 and TRBJ1-4; possible D gene TRBD1, 5 bases. V was pared by 1 base and J by 3 bases, with 9 bases between. Germline V gene lookup returns CDR1 SGHAT and CDR2 FQNNGV. CDR3 length equals 15 residues. The CDR3 DNA reads TGTGCCAGCAGCTTAGCGGGGGAGGCTAATGAAAAACTGTTTTTT. Protein sequence: CASSLAGEANEKLFF.

This rearrangement joins TRBV19 to TRBJ2-5; D unclear. This CDR3 region has 14 residues. Per the germline V gene, CDR1 is LNHDA and CDR2 is SQIVND (reference sequence). V lost 3 bases and J lost 3, with 11 bases in between. The chain's CDR3 is CASSIRSVEETQYF. CDR3 coding DNA: TGTGCCAGTAGTATTCGGTCGGTTGAAGAGACCCAGTACTTC.

V gene TRBV5-3 combines with J gene TRBJ2-7; TRBD2 agrees at 7 bases. TRBV5-3 qualifies as an ORF whose function is uncertain. This CDR3 has 15 residues. V gave up 10 bases and J gave up 1 base; unmatched junction bases: 14. This chain's CDR3 is CAGDRGTTRSYEQYF. The DNA for the CDR3 is TGTGCCGGGGACCGCGGGACTACTAGATCCTACGAGCAGTACTTC.

The chain links TRBV5-1 to TRBJ2-7, with 7 bases that match TRBD1. Germline lookup yields CDR1 SGHRS and CDR2 YFSETQ. The CDR3 consists of 14 residues. V was clipped by 5 bases and J by 4 bases; unmatched bases: 9. CDR3 in DNA: TGCGCCAGCAGACCCGGACAGGAGGCGTACGAGCAGTACTTC. This encodes CASRPGQEAYEQYF.

This sequence joins TRBV7-6 and TRBJ2-3; 7 nucleotides agree with TRBD1. CDR3 size: 17 residues. Trimming cost V 5 bases and J 5 bases; bases outside gene matches: 16. Germline V gives CDR1 SGHVS, CDR2 FNYEAQ. This chain's CDR3 is CASSLILGTVFGDTQYF. DNA for the CDR3: TGTGCCAGCAGCCTAATCCTAGGGACAGTGTTCGGAGATACGCAGTATTTT.

The chain links TRBV5-6 to TRBJ1-3; D gene unclear. Trimming took off 4 bases at V and 1 base at J, with 15 bases between the two ends. The CDR3 contains 16 residues. Germline loops: CDR1 SGHDT, CDR2 YYEEEE. CDR3 region: CASSPVRRESGNTIYF. In nucleotides, the CDR3 is TGTGCCAGCAGCCCCGTCAGGAGGGAATCTGGAAACACCATATATTTT.

This chain links TRBV6-1 with TRBJ2-7; 8 bases are a match to TRBD2. The CDR3 covers 14 residues. Germline lookup yields CDR1 MNHNS and CDR2 SASEGT. J gave up 2 bases and V 5 bases, and 5 bases lay outside the gene matches. Here the CDR3 DNA reads TGTGCCAGCAGTACGACTAGCGCCGCCTACGAGCAGTACTTC. This encodes CASSTTSAAYEQYF.

The chain is built from TRBV29-1 and TRBJ2-3; 8 bases line up with TRBD1. In germline, CDR1 is SQVTM, CDR2 ANQGSEA. The CDR3 runs 14 residues. After removal of 3 bases from V and 3 bases from J, the junction contained 5 bases not matched to a gene. The CDR3 loop is CSVDGWDRTDTQYF. The CDR3 region has the DNA TGCAGCGTTGATGGGTGGGACAGGACAGATACGCAGTATTTT.

The V and J genes are TRBV25-1 and TRBJ1-2, with D possibly TRBD1 on 5 matching bases. This CDR3 is 12 amino acids long. CDR1 and CDR2 from the germline V gene are MGHDK and SYGVNS. Trimming removed 4 bases from V and 8 bases from J, with 11 bases in between. The CDR3 DNA reads TGTGCCAGCAGTGCCGCGGGGGTGGGCTACACCTTC. Translated, it gives CASSAAGVGYTF.

The chain carries TRBV14 and TRBJ2-7, with D tentatively TRBD1 (6 bases). Germline assignment: CDR1 SGHDN and CDR2 FVKESK. The CDR3 has 17 residues. The germline V and J ends were trimmed by 1 base and 1 base, with 17 bases remaining between them. The CDR3 sequence: CASSQGPINRASYEQYF. CDR3 nucleotide sequence: TGTGCCAGCAGCCAAGGACCAATAAACAGGGCATCCTACGAGCAGTACTTC. Combining the CDR3 with reference TRBV14 and TRBJ2-7 gives the whole variable domain EAGVTQFPSHSVIEKGQTVTLRCDPISGHDNLYWYRRVMGKEIKFLLHFVKESKQDESGMPNNRFLAERTGGTYSTLKVQPAELEDSGVYFCASSQGPINRASYEQYFGPGTRLTVT.

Details on this clone: Other nucleotide sequences from this sample produce the same CDR3. V is TRBV10-1 and J is TRBJ2-7; D tentatively reads TRBD1 or TRBD2 (5 bases each). V was clipped by 0 bases and J by 2 bases, with 5 bases between them. Per the germline V gene, CDR1 is WNHNN and CDR2 is SYGVQD (reference sequence). The CDR3 loop spans 13 amino acids. CDR3 loop: CASSESGPYEQYF. Written as DNA, the CDR3 is TGCGCCAGCAGTGAGTCGGGACCCTACGAGCAGTACTTC.

The genes are TRBV19 and TRBJ2-1; D possibly corresponds to TRBD2 (6 bases). Germline V CDR1 and CDR2: LNHDA, SQIVND (reference sequence). The ends were cut back, 0 bases at V and 0 bases at J, with 12 bases in the middle. This CDR3 comprises 17 residues. The CDR3 DNA is TGTGCCAGTAGTATAGATTGGGCCGGGAGCTCCTACAATGAGCAGTTCTTC. It specifies CASSIDWAGSSYNEQFF. The variable domain in full, with the rest retrieved from reference TRBV19 and TRBJ2-1, is DGGITQSPKYLFRKEGQNVTLSCEQNLNHDAMYWYRQDPGQGLRLIYYSQIVNDFQKGDIAEGYSVSREKKESFPLTVTSAQKNPTAFYLCASSIDWAGSSYNEQFFGPGTRLTVL.

The J gene is TRBJ1-1, the V gene TRBV30; a weak D match, TRBD1 (5 bases). CDR1 and CDR2 (germline): GTSNPN, SVGIG (reference sequence). This CDR3 spans 13 amino acids. Trimming cost V 3 bases and J 5 bases, with 13 bases left between them. In nucleotides, the CDR3 is TGTGCCTGGAGCACAATCCAGGGAACTGAAGCTTTCTTT. This codes for CAWSTIQGTEAFF. The whole variable domain, filled in from reference TRBV30 and TRBJ1-1, reads SQTIHQWPATLVQPVGSPLSLECTVEGTSNPNLYWYRQAAGRGLQLLFYSVGIGQISSEVPQNLSASRPQDRQFILSSKKLLLSDSGFYLCAWSTIQGTEAFFGQGTRLTVV.

The CDR3 loop is CASRLQENTEAFF. Here the CDR3 DNA reads TGTGCCAGCAGGTTACAGGAAAACACTGAAGCTTTCTTT. V is TRBV2 and J is TRBJ1-1; a possible D gene is TRBD1 (5 bases). V lost 6 bases to trimming and J lost 2 bases, with 10 bases between them. The germline CDR1 and CDR2 sequences are SNHLY and FYNNEI. This CDR3 spans 13 amino acids.

The chain is built from TRBV7-9 and TRBJ2-5; TRBD2 matches 10 bases. Germline CDR1 and CDR2: SEHNR and FQNEAQ (reference sequence). V trimming: 5 bases; J trimming: 1 base; junction bases outside the gene matches: 16. This CDR3 is built from 19 residues. The DNA for the CDR3 is TGTGCCAGCAGCCTAACGAGGACTAGCGGAGGGGGGGGCCAAGAGACCCAGTACTTC. Protein: CASSLTRTSGGGGQETQYF.

The chain recombines TRBV19 with TRBJ1-1; no clear D gene. The germline gives CDR1 LNHDA, CDR2 SQIVND (reference sequence). The CDR3 length is 11 residues. Trimming took off 7 bases at V and 5 bases at J, with 8 bases between the two ends. The CDR3 coding sequence is TGTGCCAGTAAGGTAGAGACTGAAGCTTTCTTT. This translates into CASKVETEAFF.

The rearrangement links TRBV10-3 to TRBJ2-1; tentative D call: TRBD2 (6 bases). The germline V and J ends were trimmed by 3 bases and 0 bases, with 18 bases remaining between them. Germline V CDR1 and CDR2: ENHRY, SYGVKD. This CDR3 contains 18 residues. DNA for the CDR3: TGTGCCATCAGTGATCGGGACGCACCGACTAGCTCCTACAATGAGCAGTTCTTC. Translation gives CAISDRDAPTSSYNEQFF.

The chain combines TRBV27 with TRBJ2-3; 12 nucleotides line up with TRBD1. The CDR3 covers 15 residues. Trimming removed 3 bases from V and 5 bases from J; junction bases left unmatched: 3. Germline V CDR1 and CDR2: MNHEY, SMNVEV (reference sequence). CDR3 coding DNA: TGTGCCAGCAGTTTGGGACAGGGGGCCGGAGATACGCAGTATTTT. Protein sequence: CASSLGQGAGDTQYF.